What follows describes a single T cell receptor (beta chain). What it binds is unknown. Germline V gives CDR1 SGHDT, CDR2 YYEEEE. The CDR3 totals 15 residues. V lost 3 bases and J 0 bases, leaving 10 bases between the germline ends. Unique molecular identifiers were built into the TCRbeta library. TCRdb recomputed calls from the PCR reads with MiXCR, one row per CDR3 protein. The sample holds around 800,000 distinct CDR3 sequences; roughly 15% are singletons and the top ten take roughly 4.8%. The data stem from a study of T-cell reconstitution after alpha-beta-depleted transplantation in children. Findings and limits, study-wide: After transplant, at about two months, alpha-beta T cells were reportedly derived from several hundred expanded graft clones.

The TCR comes from a male patient younger than 18 who had a stem cell transplant for acute lymphoblastic leukemia, so the T cells may come from the graft donor. The V call is TRBV5-6, the J call TRBJ2-1; tentatively, D is TRBD2 (5 bases). The sequenced sample was PBMCs, mostly from graft donor cells, obtained 360 days after TCRalphabeta/CD19-depleted stem cell transplant. CDR3 sequence: CASSSEDFSYNEQFF. The CDR3 region has the DNA TGTGCCAGCAGCTCCGAGGACTTCTCCTACAATGAGCAGTTCTTC.